This paragraph covers one T cell receptor beta chain sequence. Its antigen is unidentified. The entry originates in a study of shared clonotypes between healthy human individuals. Study-wide background: Serving as donors were a couple of women and a few men, whose ages spanned 18 to 49.

CDR3 length equals 16 residues. V trimming: 0 bases; J trimming: 5 bases; junction bases outside the gene matches: 5. Germline V gene lookup returns CDR1 MNHNS and CDR2 SASEGT. Replicate sorted-subset PCRs were loaded with about 0.2 ug DNA, 30,000 or so T cell genomes. TCRdb's copy holds only in-frame clones and misses some; the assay was immunoSEQ multiplex PCR. The table shows 2 million to 3 million clones, with more than 85% occurring only once. Findings and limits, study-wide: Sampling involved blood alone; tissue repertoires likely differ. Naive CD4 clonotype sharing across a handful of donors was around 5%.

The chain couples TRBV6-1 to TRBJ2-1; 9 nucleotides match TRBD1. Input material: naive CD4+ T cells from PBMCs. Described subset: CD45RA+ positively selected. The sequence came from a man aged 18 to 30 in good health. Some clones in this sample may be carry-over from other donors' samples. The CDR3 region is CASSEARGDRDNEQFF. DNA of the CDR3: TGTGCCAGCAGTGAAGCGCGAGGGGACAGGGACAATGAGCAGTTCTTC.